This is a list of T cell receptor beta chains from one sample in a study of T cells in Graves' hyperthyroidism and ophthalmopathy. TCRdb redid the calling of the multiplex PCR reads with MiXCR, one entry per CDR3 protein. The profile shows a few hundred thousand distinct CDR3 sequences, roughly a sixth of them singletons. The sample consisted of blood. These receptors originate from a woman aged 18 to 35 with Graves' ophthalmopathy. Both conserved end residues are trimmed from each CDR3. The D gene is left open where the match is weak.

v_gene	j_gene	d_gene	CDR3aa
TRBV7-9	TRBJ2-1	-	ASSFTASYNEQF
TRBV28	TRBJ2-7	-	ASSRYGPYEQY
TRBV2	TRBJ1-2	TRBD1	ASRGQFNYGYT
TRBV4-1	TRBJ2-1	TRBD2	ASTAGGLAGEGVNEQF
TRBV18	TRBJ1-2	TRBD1	ASSPLPGQGPHGYT
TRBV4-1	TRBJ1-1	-	ASSQEGGRLNTEAF
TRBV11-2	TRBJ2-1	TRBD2	ASSLAGGGLAGGVDEQF
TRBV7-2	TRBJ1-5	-	ASSPQGGGNQPQH
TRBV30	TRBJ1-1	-	ASRDLENTEAF
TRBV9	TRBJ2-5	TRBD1	ASSRIAGGVLQETQY
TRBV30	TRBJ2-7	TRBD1	AWSMTRDRVYYEQY
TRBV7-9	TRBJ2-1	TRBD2	ASEWRLAPSRSDEQF
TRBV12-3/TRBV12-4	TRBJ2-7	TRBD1	ASRYRGEQY
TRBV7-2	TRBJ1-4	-	ASSFDSGGEKLF
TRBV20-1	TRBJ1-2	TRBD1	AKQGGARYGYT
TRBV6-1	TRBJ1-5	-	ASRDYSNQPQH
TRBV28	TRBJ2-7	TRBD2	ASSLAGDGYEQY
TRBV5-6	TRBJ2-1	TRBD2	ASSDLGLPQF
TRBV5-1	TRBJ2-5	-	ASSPSQYQETQY
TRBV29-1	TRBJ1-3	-	SVALYGNTIY
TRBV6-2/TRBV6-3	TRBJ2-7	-	ASSPVSGVLSSYEQY
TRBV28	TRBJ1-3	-	ASSFQQGSGNTIY
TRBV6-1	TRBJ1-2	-	ARGGQDYGYT
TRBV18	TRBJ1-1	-	ASSPRGPREANTEAF
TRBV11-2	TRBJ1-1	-	ASSPRPGDERNTEAF
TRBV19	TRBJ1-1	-	ASTPKGWTEAF
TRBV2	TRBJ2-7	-	TSSGRTTLGIYEQY
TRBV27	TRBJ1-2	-	ASSLSRGYNGYT
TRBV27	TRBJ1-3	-	ASRAGLGNTIY
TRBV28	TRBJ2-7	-	ASSLQSYEQY
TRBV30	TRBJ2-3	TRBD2	AWSKGLAARLGTDTQY
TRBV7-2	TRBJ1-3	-	AIEQGLSGNTIY
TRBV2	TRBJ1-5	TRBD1	ASHSSTGLQPQH
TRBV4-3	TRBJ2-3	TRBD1	ASSQADRGVRDTQY
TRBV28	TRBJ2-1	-	ASSPSDRSFGREQF
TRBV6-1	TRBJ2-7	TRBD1	ASSQTGQGGYEQY
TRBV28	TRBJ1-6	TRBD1	ASSPRDRVNSPLH
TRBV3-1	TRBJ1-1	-	ASSDWENTEAF
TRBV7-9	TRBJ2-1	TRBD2	ASSHLGGGSSYNEQF
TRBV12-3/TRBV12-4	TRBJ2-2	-	ASSLEGVTTGELF
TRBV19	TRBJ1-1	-	ASSISGEGTEAF